This section outlines one T cell receptor (beta chain) sequence together with its context. This sample is drawn from a study of blood T cell repertoires in COVID-19. This CDR3 spans 15 amino acids. CDR1 is SGHVS and CDR2 is FNYEAQ in the germline V gene. The ends lost 0 bases at V and 5 bases at J; junction bases unmatched: 5. The Seattle patients, enrolled during active infection, were followed longitudinally. Repertoires were generated with immunoSEQ multiplex PCR, while TCRdb's copy carries only in-frame clones and drops some. The sample has about 350,000 clones; roughly 86% are singletons. The J gene is TRBJ2-7, the V gene TRBV7-6; 9 bases fit TRBD1. This sequence was found in a man aged 25-40 years with COVID-19, enrolled during active disease. The material sequenced was peripheral blood. The CDR3 is CASSLARTGVDEQYF. The CDR3 region has the DNA TGTGCCAGCAGCTTAGCCCGGACAGGGGTGGACGAGCAGTACTTC.